A selection of T cell receptor beta chains follows, all from one sample in a study of spatial heterogeneity in lung cancer. TCRdb re-derived calls from the 5' RACE reads in MiXCR, one entry per CDR3 protein. The top ten clones hold approximately 15% of a sample with about 120,000 distinct CDR3 sequences, 9.5% to 15% of them seen once. Sequences were derived from PBMCs, sampled at follow-up. The origin of the receptors is a male donor with early-stage non-small cell lung cancer. The CDR3 runs from the conserved cysteine through the conserved F or W. D genes are given only for firm matches. Clone size is shown for a subset of rows, as once, few, many or a class of expanded clone.

d_gene | abundance | j_gene | len | v_gene | CDR3aa | CDR3nt
. | few | TRBJ2-1 | 12 | TRBV29-1 | CSVTTAFNEQFF | TGCAGCGTTACAACGGCCTTCAATGAGCAGTTCTTC
TRBD1 | many | TRBJ1-1 | 17 | TRBV7-9 | CASSWGQGSYLNTEAFF | TGTGCCAGCAGCTGGGGACAGGGCTCCTATCTGAACACTGAAGCTTTCTTT
. | . | TRBJ2-4 | 15 | TRBV5-4 | CASSLGGSAKNIQYF | TGTGCCAGCAGCTTAGGTGGTTCAGCCAAAAACATTCAGTACTTC
. | . | TRBJ2-6 | 17 | TRBV19 | CASSNSDGGSGANVLTF | TGTGCCAGTAGTAACTCAGATGGAGGCTCTGGGGCCAACGTCCTGACTTTC
. | . | TRBJ1-2 | 13 | TRBV18 | CASSPNSDYGYTF | TGTGCCAGCTCACCAAACAGCGACTATGGCTACACCTTC
. | few | TRBJ1-6 | 13 | TRBV27 | CASSLKTDSPLHF | TGTGCCAGCAGTTTGAAGACAGATTCACCCCTCCACTTT
TRBD1 | many | TRBJ1-1 | 13 | TRBV7-8 | CASSLTGGTEAFF | TGTGCCAGCAGCTTGACAGGGGGCACTGAAGCTTTCTTT
. | few | TRBJ2-1 | 11 | TRBV24-1 | CATSLYNEQFF | TGTGCCACCAGCCTTTACAATGAGCAGTTCTTC
. | . | TRBJ2-5 | 15 | TRBV11-2 | CASSFVPGGGETQYF | TGTGCCAGCAGCTTTGTCCCGGGGGGCGGCGAGACCCAGTACTTC
. | few | TRBJ1-1 | 15 | TRBV13 | CASSLDRHQNTEAFF | TGTGCCAGCAGCTTAGATAGACACCAGAACACTGAAGCTTTCTTT
. | . | TRBJ2-7 | 12 | TRBV10-1 | CASAGDLYEQYF | TGCGCCAGCGCTGGGGACCTCTACGAGCAGTACTTC
. | few | TRBJ2-2 | 15 | TRBV15 | CATSIGTWNTGELFF | TGTGCCACCAGCATAGGGACCTGGAACACCGGGGAGCTGTTTTTT
. | few | TRBJ2-6 | 13 | TRBV19 | CASGGPGANVLTF | TGTGCCAGCGGAGGGCCTGGGGCCAACGTCCTGACTTTC
TRBD1 | . | TRBJ1-4 | 15 | TRBV19 | CASSIGVGQREKLFF | TGTGCCAGTAGTATTGGTGTGGGACAGAGGGAAAAACTGTTTTTT
. | few | TRBJ2-7 | 15 | TRBV19 | CASSFSQGLTYEQYF | TGTGCCAGTAGCTTTTCACAGGGTTTAACCTACGAGCAGTACTTC
. | many | TRBJ2-2 | 15 | TRBV5-1 | CASSLGRANTGELFF | TGCGCCAGCAGCTTGGGCAGGGCGAACACCGGGGAGCTGTTTTTT
TRBD1 | few | TRBJ1-2 | 12 | TRBV28 | CASSFDRVGYTF | TGTGCCAGCAGCTTCGACAGGGTTGGCTACACCTTC
. | few | TRBJ1-2 | 14 | TRBV4-1 | CASSQDQQYYGYTF | TGCGCCAGCAGCCAAGATCAACAGTACTATGGCTACACCTTC
TRBD1 | few | TRBJ2-3 | 15 | TRBV5-1 | CASSTGQGLTDTQYF | TGCGCCAGCAGCACGGGACAGGGGCTCACAGATACGCAGTATTTT